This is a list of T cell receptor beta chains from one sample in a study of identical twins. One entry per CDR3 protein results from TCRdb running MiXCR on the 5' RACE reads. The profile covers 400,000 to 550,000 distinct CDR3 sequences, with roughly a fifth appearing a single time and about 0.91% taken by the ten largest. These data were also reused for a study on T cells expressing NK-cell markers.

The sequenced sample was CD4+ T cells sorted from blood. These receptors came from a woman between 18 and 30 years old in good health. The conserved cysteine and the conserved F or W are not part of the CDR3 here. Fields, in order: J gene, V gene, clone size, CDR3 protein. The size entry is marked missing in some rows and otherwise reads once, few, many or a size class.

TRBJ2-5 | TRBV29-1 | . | TLSRGETQY
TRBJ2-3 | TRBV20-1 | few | SADGFLAIGTDTQY
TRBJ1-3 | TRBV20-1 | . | SASRTGEGNTIY
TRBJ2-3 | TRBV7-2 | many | ASSLARLDTQY
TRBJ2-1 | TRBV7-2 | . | ASSPGQGVGNEQF
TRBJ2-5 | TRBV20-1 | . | SARELAGVRETQY
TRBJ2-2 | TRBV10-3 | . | ATRPIRGDTGELF
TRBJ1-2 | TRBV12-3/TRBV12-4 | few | ASSWSQLSGYGYT
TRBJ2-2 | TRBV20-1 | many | SARDQRRESGRTGELF
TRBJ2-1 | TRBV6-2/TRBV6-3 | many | ASSYRLAGGGYNEQF
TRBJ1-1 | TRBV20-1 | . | SANREFAEAF
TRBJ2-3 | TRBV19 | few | ASIEQGTSTDTQY
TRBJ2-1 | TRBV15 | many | ATSRGGGTNNEQF
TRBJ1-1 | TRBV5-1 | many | ASHFRTGNTEAF
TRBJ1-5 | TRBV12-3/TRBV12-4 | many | ASSPYRDQPQH
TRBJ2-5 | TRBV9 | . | ASSEGLKETQY
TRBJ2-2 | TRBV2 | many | ASSARVSSGELF
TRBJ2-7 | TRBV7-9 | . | ASSLAGDTYEQY
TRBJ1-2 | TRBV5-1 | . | ASSLVGSNYGYT
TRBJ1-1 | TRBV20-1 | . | SVGPHTEAF
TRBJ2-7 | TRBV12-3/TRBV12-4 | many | ASSLTGPTAGEQY
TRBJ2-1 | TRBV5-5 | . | ASSLGLAGVERDEQF
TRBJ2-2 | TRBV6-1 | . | ASRTGQGGAGELF
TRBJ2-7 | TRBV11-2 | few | ASRRSRGLNTYEQY
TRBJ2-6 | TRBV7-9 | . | ASSEQGLVSGANVLT
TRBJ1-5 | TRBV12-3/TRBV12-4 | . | ASSGGQGRVQPQH
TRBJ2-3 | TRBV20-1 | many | SASEGGRRTDTQY
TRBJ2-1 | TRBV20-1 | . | SARPSGDYYNEQF
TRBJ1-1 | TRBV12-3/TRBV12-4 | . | ASGDRVNTEAF
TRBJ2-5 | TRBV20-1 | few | SASARNRWTETQY